The rows below give T cell receptor beta chains drawn from one sample of a study of shared clonotypes between healthy human individuals. Only in-frame clones appear in the TCRdb table, and some are missing; sequencing was by immunoSEQ multiplex PCR. The profile shows 2 million to 2.5 million clones, 90% to 95% of them singletons. Sequenced material: naive CD4+ T cells from PBMCs. These receptors all stem from a young man in good health. Some clones in this sample may be carry-over from other donors' samples. Both conserved end residues are part of each CDR3. D genes are given only for firm matches. The listing skips clone size in some rows; elsewhere it reads once, few, many or a size class.

DNA,CDR3,V,size,D,J
TGTGCCAGCAGTTTTGCCAGGGGCTTCTCCTACGAGCAGTACTTC,CASSFARGFSYEQYF,TRBV28,-,-,TRBJ2-7
TGTGCCAGCAGCCAAACCTTACAGGGTTTTGGTGAAAAACTGTTTTTT,CASSQTLQGFGEKLFF,TRBV4-2,few,-,TRBJ1-4
TGCGCCAGCAGCATCTATGGGGGTAATGAGCAGTTCTTC,CASSIYGGNEQFF,TRBV23-1,-,-,TRBJ2-1
TGTGCCAGCAGCTCCCATCCCGGAGGGAACACTGAAGCTTTCTTT,CASSSHPGGNTEAFF,TRBV6-5,-,-,TRBJ1-1
TGTGCCAGCAGTCCCTGGGGACGAGGGGGCGCGGACGCTTTCTTT,CASSPWGRGGADAFF,TRBV7-2,-,TRBD1,TRBJ1-1
TGTGCCAGCAAAAGCGCAGGGGGGGCAGCTTTCTTT,CASKSAGGAAFF,TRBV28,-,TRBD1,TRBJ1-1
TGTGCCAGCAGCTTGATCCCGAGCTCTGGGGCCAACGTCCTGACTTTC,CASSLIPSSGANVLTF,TRBV5-5,-,-,TRBJ2-6
TGTGCCAGCAGCCAAGATCCCGACAGGGGGCCGGTGGGTAGCAATCAGCCCCAGCATTTT,CASSQDPDRGPVGSNQPQHF,TRBV4-2,-,TRBD1,TRBJ1-5
TGTGCCAGCAGCGAAACAGGGGTGGGCACCGGGGAGCTGTTTTTT,CASSETGVGTGELFF,TRBV27,-,TRBD1,TRBJ2-2
TGTGCCACTCGACGCGGCGGGGTGGATGAGCAGTTCTTC,CATRRGGVDEQFF,TRBV6-6,once,-,TRBJ2-1
TGTGCCAGCATAGCGGGAGACACAGATACGCAGTATTTT,CASIAGDTDTQYF,TRBV6-5,-,TRBD2,TRBJ2-3
TGTGCCAGCAGTGAATTAGCGTATGGCTACACCTTC,CASSELAYGYTF,TRBV25-1,once,-,TRBJ1-2
TGTGCCAGCACCCCACGTATCGGTCGGGAGAGCACCGGGGAGCTGTTTTTT,CASTPRIGRESTGELFF,TRBV28,once,-,TRBJ2-2
TGTGCCAGCAGTTACTCTCAGAGCTCTGGAAACACCATATATTTT,CASSYSQSSGNTIYF,TRBV6-5,once,-,TRBJ1-3
TGTGCCAGCAGCGCCGGACACAGTGAAGAGACCCAGTACTTC,CASSAGHSEETQYF,TRBV9,-,-,TRBJ2-5
TGTGCCAGCAGCTTGGTGAACCCGACCTCTAACGGCTACACCTTC,CASSLVNPTSNGYTF,TRBV5-4,-,-,TRBJ1-2
TGTGCCAGCAGCGTGGGGAGGGTTTACAATGAGCAGTTCTTC,CASSVGRVYNEQFF,TRBV5-4,-,TRBD2,TRBJ2-1
TGTGCCAGCAGTGAGTCCGCTACTAGCACAGATACGCAGTATTTT,CASSESATSTDTQYF,TRBV6-1,-,-,TRBJ2-3
TGTGCCAGCAGCTCAGGTCCGGGACTAGCGGGACCAGATACGCAGTATTTT,CASSSGPGLAGPDTQYF,TRBV11-2,-,TRBD2,TRBJ2-3
TGTGCCAGCCGAGGACAGGGACCCAATCAGCCCCAGCATTTT,CASRGQGPNQPQHF,TRBV25-1,-,TRBD1,TRBJ1-5